This T cell receptor (beta chain) was identified in a study of OX40 agonist ivuxolimab in advanced cancers. General observations from the study: Clonal expansion by week 6 occurred in CD4+ and CD8+ blood T cells (at 0.1 to 3.0 mg/kg).

The V gene's germline CDR1 is SGHAT and CDR2 FQNNGV. V lost 5 bases to trimming and J lost 4 bases, with 11 bases between them. The CDR3 runs 13 residues. Concerning this clone: Its antigen remains unidentified.

Blood was sampled at baseline, cycle 4 day 1, and cycle 7 day 1. The repertoire was sequenced with immunoSEQ multiplex PCR; TCRdb's copy has only in-frame clones and lacks some. The sample has approximately 70,000 clones, more than 70% seen once. Source: CD4+ or CD8+ T cells sorted from blood, taken in a trial of the OX40 agonist ivuxolimab. This chain joins TRBV11-2 and TRBJ1-2, with unresolved D. This receptor was taken from an adult with an advanced solid tumor such as melanoma, head and neck, liver or kidney cancer. CDR3: CASSPLTSYGYTF. In nucleotides, the CDR3 is TGTGCCAGCAGCCCCCTTACATCCTATGGCTACACCTTC.